The entry below gives a single TCR beta chain sequence along with its context. The V gene's germline CDR1 is SGHNT and CDR2 YENEEA. CDR3 length: 15 amino acids. V was shortened by 5 bases and J by 8 bases, with 18 bases between the two germline ends. The data derive from a study of T cells after somatic rescue of genetic block. The method was immunoSEQ multiplex PCR; TCRdb's version includes in-frame clones alone and lacks a portion of them. The data show about 88,000 clones, just under 90% seen once. Sequencing was carried out using peripheral blood mononuclear cells (PBMCs). The clonotype originates from a woman aged 18-29 years. The rearrangement uses TRBV11-3 and TRBJ1-4; D call uncertain. The CDR3 nucleotides read TGTGCCAGCAGCCACGGGCCCCCAGTTGGGGAAAAACTGTTTTTT. Its protein is CASSHGPPVGEKLFF.